Listed here is a single T cell receptor beta chain. Its antigen is as yet unknown. The entry originates in a study of T cell repertoires in cytomegalovirus infection. TCRdb processed the reads anew with MiXCR; each CDR3 protein has one entry. The sample contains about 310,000 distinct CDR3 sequences, roughly 25% of which appear only once. The CDR3 has 13 amino acids. Trimming took off 6 bases at V and 5 bases at J, with 16 bases between the two ends. Germline V gene data show CDR1 as DFQATT and CDR2 as SNEGSKA (reference sequence). The TCR was taken from a human donor in good health (CMV status not recorded). Some clones in this sample may be carry-over from other donors' samples. The specimen comprised cultured PBMCs, sampled from culture after CMV antigen stimulation. This sequence joins TRBV20-1 and TRBJ2-5; TRBD1 might be the D (5 bases). This CDR3 reads CSAPHGARETQYF. The CDR3 coding sequence is TGCAGTGCCCCCCATGGGGCCCGGGAGACCCAGTACTTC.